What follows are 29 T cell receptor beta chains derived from one specimen sequenced in a study of blood T cell repertoires in COVID-19 (dated by TCRdb to the early 2020s). Libraries came from the immunoSEQ multiplex PCR assay. The clones in this table, taken by TCRdb from immuneACCESS, are in-frame only. Not every clone is retained; where verified, under half of the shortfall comes from an unresolved V gene, and the cause of the rest is unknown. Recorded for this sample are approximately 100,000 clones; about nine tenths of them occurred a single time. The top ten hold around 5.7% of the sample. The sequenced sample consisted of peripheral blood. The receptors stem from a man between 65 and 85 years old with acute or convalescent COVID-19.

This clone showed up just a few times. The V gene is TRBV2, the J gene TRBJ2-1; 9 nucleotides align to TRBD1. CDR1 is SNHLY, CDR2 FYNNEI, per germline. The CDR3 has 17 residues. Unmatched junction bases numbered 12, after V lost 9 bases and J lost 0 bases. CDR3 sequence: CARSRDRAQGSYNEQFF. CDR3 DNA sequence: TGTGCCAGGTCCCGGGACAGGGCCCAAGGCTCCTACAATGAGCAGTTCTTC.

This chain connects TRBV19 to TRBJ2-3; weak D call: TRBD2 (6 bases). The CDR3 has 17 residues. V lost 2 bases to trimming and J lost 0 bases, with 15 bases between them. Germline V gives CDR1 LNHDA, CDR2 SQIVND (reference sequence). CDR3: CASSIRRRAGSTDTQYF. CDR3 nucleotide sequence: TGTGCCAGTAGTATACGCCGGAGGGCGGGTAGCACAGATACGCAGTATTTT.

This clone was picked up a small number of times. The chain couples TRBV6-5 to TRBJ1-4, with a weak D call TRBD1 (5 bases). The CDR3 has 16 residues. CDR1 and CDR2 (germline): MNHEY, SVGAGI. The germline V and J ends were trimmed by 4 bases and 4 bases, with 16 bases remaining between them. The CDR3 bases are TGTGCCAGCAGTTTTGCCGGGGGGAGGAGTAATGAAAAACTGTTTTTT. Translation gives CASSFAGGRSNEKLFF.

This CDR3 reads CASSQGLGTGNEKLFF. The CDR3 DNA reads TGTGCCAGCAGCCAAGGGCTCGGGACAGGGAATGAAAAACTGTTTTTT. The genes are TRBV3-1 (or the pseudogene TRBV3-2) and TRBJ1-4, with TRBD1 identical over 9 bases. V lost 1 base and J lost 5; bases outside the gene matches: 5. From germline, CDR1 is LGHDT and CDR2 YNNKEL (reference sequence). The CDR3 has 16 amino acids.

The chain recombines TRBV7-2 with TRBJ2-5, with TRBD2 as a possible D gene (5 bases). From germline, CDR1 is SGHTA and CDR2 FQGNSA. Trimming cost V 2 bases and J 3 bases, with 10 bases left between them. CDR3 length equals 14 residues. The CDR3 region is CASSLYAGEETQYF. CDR3 sequence (DNA): TGTGCCAGCAGCTTATATGCGGGTGAAGAGACCCAGTACTTC.

The chain carries TRBV27 and TRBJ1-6; TRBD1 is a possible D gene (5 bases). In germline, CDR1 is MNHEY, CDR2 SMNVEV (reference sequence). This CDR3 region has 19 residues. Trimming left V 8 bases short and J 0 bases short, with 23 bases between. The CDR3 here is CASGQQYLQTVSYNSPLHF. CDR3 nucleotide sequence: TGTGCCAGCGGGCAACAATACCTACAGACAGTCTCCTATAATTCACCCCTCCACTTT.

The chain is built from TRBV28 and TRBJ1-5; D not certain. Germline V gene data show CDR1 as MDHEN and CDR2 as SYDVKM. V lost 6 bases and J lost 7, with 7 bases in between. CDR3 size: 11 residues. The CDR3 sequence is CASRARQPQHF. CDR3 sequence (DNA): TGTGCCAGCAGGGCTAGACAGCCCCAGCATTTT.

The chain recombines TRBV18 with TRBJ2-7; possibly TRBD2 for D (6 bases). Germline V CDR1 and CDR2: KGHSH, LQKENI. V lost 3 bases, J lost 6 bases, and 18 bases lay in between. There are 15 residues in the CDR3. CDR3 sequence: CASSPEAGFVPEQYF. The CDR3 DNA sequence: TGTGCCAGCTCACCCGAAGCGGGCTTTGTCCCCGAGCAGTACTTC.

V usage is TRBV6-5 and J usage is TRBJ2-7; 10 nucleotides match TRBD1. The CDR3 has 16 residues. Germline assignment: CDR1 MNHEY and CDR2 SVGAGI. V was pared by 1 base and J by 6 bases, with 9 bases of the junction left unmatched. The CDR3 protein is CASSYFSGTGVVEQYF. The CDR3 DNA is TGTGCCAGCAGTTACTTCTCCGGGACAGGGGTGGTCGAGCAGTACTTC.

V is TRBV11-3 and J is TRBJ1-1; no clear D. The ends were cut back, 3 bases at V and 4 bases at J, with 9 bases in the middle. Looked up from germline, CDR1 is SGHNT and CDR2 is YENEEA. The CDR3 is made up of 13 amino acids. CDR3 residues: CASSLYGSTEAFF. CDR3 sequence (DNA): TGTGCCAGCAGCTTGTATGGTAGCACTGAAGCTTTCTTT.

This chain joins TRBV7-8 and TRBJ2-3; D perhaps matches TRBD1 (5 bases). Deletions cut 10 bases from V and 0 bases from J, with 17 bases between. The CDR3 sequence is 15 residues long. Germline CDR1 is SGHVS and CDR2 is FQNEAQ. The DNA for the CDR3 is TGTGCCACCGTAGACAGTTATAATAGCACAGATACGCAGTATTTT. As protein: CATVDSYNSTDTQYF.

The chain's CDR3 is CASSAYSNQPQHF. CDR3 bases: TGTGCCAGCAGTGCCTATAGCAATCAGCCCCAGCATTTT. This chain uses TRBV25-1 with TRBJ1-5; D unresolved. V was shortened by 4 bases and J by 0 bases, with 4 bases between the two germline ends. The CDR3 is made up of 13 amino acids. The germline V gene encodes CDR1 MGHDK and CDR2 SYGVNS. The full variable domain, in which reference TRBV25-1 and TRBJ1-5 provide the parts outside the CDR3, is EADIYQTPRYLVIGTGKKITLECSQTMGHDKMYWYQQDPGMELHLIHYSYGVNSTEKGDLSSESTVSRIRTEHFPLTLESARPSHTSQYLCASSAYSNQPQHFGDGTRLSIL.

The chain is built from TRBV2 and TRBJ1-1, with 8 bases lining up with TRBD1. The CDR3 extends over 13 amino acids. CDR1 SNHLY and CDR2 FYNNEI come from the germline V gene. The ends lost 8 bases at V and 4 bases at J; junction bases unmatched: 6. The CDR3 sequence is CASGGQGATEAFF. CDR3 nucleotide sequence: TGTGCCAGCGGAGGACAGGGCGCCACTGAAGCTTTCTTT.

This chain joins TRBV12-3 or TRBV12-4 and TRBJ1-4; possibly TRBD1 for D (5 bases). V was shortened by 6 bases and J by 8 bases, with 13 bases between the two germline ends. The CDR3 has 13 residues. The CDR3 nucleotides read TGTGCCAGCAGCCTAGGGGAGGTAGAAAAACTGTTTTTT. Its protein product is CASSLGEVEKLFF.

The chain is built from TRBV30 and TRBJ1-5; tentatively, D is TRBD1 (6 bases). There are 16 residues in the CDR3. Trimming shortened V by 0 bases and J by 2 bases, and 14 bases separated the two germline ends. The germline CDR1 and CDR2 sequences are GTSNPN and SVGIG (reference sequence). Here the CDR3 DNA reads TGTGCCTGGAGTGTACCAGGGGCCGGCGGCAATCAGCCCCAGCATTTT. The encoded protein is CAWSVPGAGGNQPQHF. The full variable domain, its missing parts supplied by reference TRBV30 and TRBJ1-5, is SQTIHQWPATLVQPVGSPLSLECTVEGTSNPNLYWYRQAAGRGLQLLFYSVGIGQISSEVPQNLSASRPQDRQFILSSKKLLLSDSGFYLCAWSVPGAGGNQPQHFGDGTRLSIL.

This sequence joins TRBV19 and TRBJ2-7, with 8 nucleotides matching TRBD1. This CDR3 is 12 amino acids long. V lost 6 bases and J lost 3; bases outside the gene matches: 1. CDR1 is LNHDA, CDR2 SQIVND, per germline (reference sequence). CDR3 amino acids: CASSGQGYEQYF. CDR3 sequence (DNA): TGTGCCAGTAGCGGACAGGGCTACGAGCAGTACTTC.

V usage is TRBV9 and J usage is TRBJ1-4; 9 positions agree with TRBD1. This CDR3 is built from 15 residues. V gave up 1 base and J gave up 4 bases; unmatched junction bases: 2. Germline loops: CDR1 SGDLS, CDR2 YYNGEE. The CDR3 reads CASSVLGQGNEKLFF. The CDR3 DNA sequence: TGTGCCAGCAGCGTATTGGGACAGGGTAATGAAAAACTGTTTTTT.

The chain combines TRBV30 with TRBJ1-4; 9 bases map to TRBD1. V shed 1 base, J shed 5 bases, and the junction held 8 bases outside the gene matches. The CDR3 sequence is 16 residues long. CDR1 GTSNPN and CDR2 SVGIG come from the germline V gene (reference sequence). The CDR3 is CAWSERGTGRNEKLFF. CDR3 bases: TGTGCCTGGAGTGAACGCGGGACAGGGAGAAATGAAAAACTGTTTTTT.

The chain uses TRBV7-9 and TRBJ1-2; D is possibly TRBD1 (5 bases). The CDR3 is 12 amino acids. Per the germline V gene, CDR1 is SEHNR and CDR2 is FQNEAQ (reference sequence). V was trimmed by 0 bases and J by 10 bases, leaving 9 bases between them. The CDR3 loop is CASSLARGDYTF. DNA for the CDR3: TGTGCCAGCAGCTTAGCGCGGGGGGACTACACCTTC. Variable domain in full (rest from reference TRBV7-9 and TRBJ1-2): DTGVSQNPRHKITKRGQNVTFRCDPISEHNRLYWYRQTLGQGPEFLTYFQNEAQLEKSRLLSDRFSAERPKGSFSTLEIQRTEQGDSAMYLCASSLARGDYTFGSGTRLTVV.

V usage is TRBV19 and J usage is TRBJ2-3; 12 bases fit TRBD2. Germline assignment: CDR1 LNHDA and CDR2 SQIVND (reference sequence). The V and J ends lost 4 bases and 5 bases, in that order; junction bases with no gene match: 4. The CDR3 spans 15 residues. CDR3 in amino acids: CASSTSGGARDTQYF. The CDR3 coding sequence is TGTGCCAGTAGTACTAGCGGGGGGGCGAGAGATACGCAGTATTTT.

This clone was picked up one time. This chain connects TRBV3-1 (or the pseudogene TRBV3-2) to TRBJ1-1; D unresolved. This CDR3 comprises 12 residues. Germline V gene data show CDR1 as LGHDT and CDR2 as YNNKEL (reference sequence). The ends were cut back, 2 bases at V and 8 bases at J, with 9 bases in the middle. The CDR3 region has the DNA TGTGCCAGCAGCCAAACGCAGACAGAAGCTTTCTTT. This gives the protein CASSQTQTEAFF.

V is TRBV6-5 and J is TRBJ2-3; D unclear. Germline V CDR1 and CDR2: MNHEY, SVGAGI. The CDR3 sequence is 16 residues long. Trimming pared 0 bases from V and 1 base from J, leaving 11 bases between. DNA for the CDR3: TGTGCCAGCAGTTACTCGGGCGCGTTTCGCACAGATACGCAGTATTTT. Amino acids: CASSYSGAFRTDTQYF.

About this clone itself: A junction boundary mismatches the germline segment, possibly from a read error. The CDR3 sequence is CSARDGQAFNF. Here the CDR3 DNA reads TGCAGTGCTAGAGACGGACAGGCCTTTAATTTC. The genes are TRBV20-1 and TRBJ2-7, with 7 bases aligning to TRBD1. Germline lookup yields CDR1 DFQATT and CDR2 SNEGSKA (reference sequence). The CDR3 runs 11 residues.

The chain employs TRBV6-5 and TRBJ2-1, with a possible D match to TRBD1 (8 bases). Trimming took 0 bases from V and 12 from J, leaving 21 bases between them. CDR3 size: 16 residues. CDR1 is MNHEY, CDR2 SVGAGI, per germline. CDR3 region: CASSYSIRDRTSRQFF. In DNA, the CDR3 is TGTGCCAGCAGTTACTCGATCCGGGACAGGACTAGTCGGCAGTTCTTC.

The chain carries TRBV6-6 and TRBJ1-1, with D unresolved. The CDR3 covers 13 residues. V lost 3 bases to trimming and J lost 5 bases, with 10 bases between them. CDR1 MNHNY and CDR2 SVGAGI come from the germline V gene (reference sequence). The CDR3 loop reads CASSYRQETEAFF. CDR3 nucleotide sequence: TGTGCCAGCAGTTATAGGCAGGAAACTGAAGCTTTCTTT.

The V gene is TRBV27, the J gene TRBJ1-2; 8 bases are shared with TRBD1. Trimming cost V 5 bases and J 8 bases; bases outside gene matches: 7. The CDR3 covers 13 residues. Per the germline V gene, CDR1 is MNHEY and CDR2 is SMNVEV (reference sequence). The CDR3 sequence: CASSRTGNGGYTF. DNA of the CDR3: TGTGCCAGCAGTCGGACAGGGAATGGGGGCTACACCTTC.

V gene TRBV9 combines with J gene TRBJ2-3, with TRBD2 matching 14 bases. V was pared by 3 bases and J by 5 bases, with 14 bases of the junction left unmatched. Germline loops: CDR1 SGDLS, CDR2 YYNGEE. CDR3 size: 19 residues. The CDR3 is CASSEGAFGTSGRKDTQYF. DNA for the CDR3: TGTGCCAGCAGCGAGGGGGCTTTCGGGACTAGCGGGAGAAAAGATACGCAGTATTTT.

V is TRBV9 and J is TRBJ2-1; D may be TRBD2 (6 bases). CDR1 is SGDLS and CDR2 is YYNGEE in the germline V gene. The CDR3 contains 15 residues. V lost 4 bases to trimming and J lost 4 bases, with 15 bases between them. In nucleotides, the CDR3 is TGTGCCAGCAGCATCGCGAGCGGGCCGTACAATGAGCAGTTCTTC. Translating gives CASSIASGPYNEQFF.

The chain is built from TRBV5-1 and TRBJ1-4, with D tentatively TRBD1 (5 bases). The CDR3 sequence is 15 residues long. Trimming cost V 4 bases and J 5 bases, with 15 bases left between them. The germline CDR1 and CDR2 sequences are SGHRS and YFSETQ. CDR3 nucleotides: TGCGCCAGCAGCCCTGGGGCTGGAGGGAATGAAAAACTGTTTTTT. Residues: CASSPGAGGNEKLFF.